This T cell receptor beta chain was documented in a study of regulatory dendritic cells for organ transplantation. Data came from immunoSEQ multiplex PCR; TCRdb stores just in-frame clones and leaves some out. The table includes some 19,000 clones, about 79% detected once. Germline values: CDR1 SGHTA, CDR2 FQGNSA. V was trimmed by 0 bases and J by 7 bases, leaving 8 bases between them. The CDR3 is made up of 13 amino acids. The chain joins TRBV7-2 to TRBJ2-3; D remains unclear. The sequenced sample was memory CD4+ T cells from blood. Subset denoted: CD45RO+ memory T cells. This sequence originates from a human donor in good health. The CDR3 loop is CASSLALANTQYF. The CDR3 DNA sequence: TGTGCCAGCAGCTTAGCATTAGCAAATACGCAGTATTTT. The full variable domain, completed using reference TRBV7-2 and TRBJ2-3, is GAGVSQSPSNKVTEKGKDVELRCDPISGHTALYWYRQSLGQGLEFLIYFQGNSAPDKSGLPSDRFSAERTGGSVSTLTIQRTQQEDSAVYLCASSLALANTQYFGPGTRLTVL.